Following are 10 T cell receptor beta chains from one sample sequenced in a study of blood T cells in healthy people across ages. A second PCR of roughly 7 to 11 cycles used a sample-barcoded 5' primer and a J-beta primer mix. TCRdb used MiXCR to reprocess the 5' RACE reads, holding one entry per CDR3 protein. This table has 1.5 million to 1.9 million distinct CDR3 sequences, 35% to 45% appearing once. The sequenced sample consisted of blood. These receptors all stem from a woman between 18 and 29 years old in good health.

V and J are TRBV5-1 and TRBJ2-3; 10 bases map to TRBD1. This CDR3 contains 16 residues. Trimming took 4 bases from V and 0 from J; bases not matched to a gene: 5. Germline-derived CDR1 and CDR2 are SGHRS and YFSETQ. This CDR3 is CASSLGQGWSTDTQYF. CDR3 bases: TGCGCCAGCAGCCTGGGACAGGGGTGGAGCACAGATACGCAGTATTTT.

On this clonotype: Compared with germline, one end of the junction differs, possibly owing to a read error. The V call is TRBV10-3, the J call TRBJ1-1; D not resolved. CDR1 is ENHRY, CDR2 SYGVKD, per germline. This CDR3 has 13 residues. CDR3 residues: CAIRGGMNTGAFF. The CDR3 coding sequence is TGTGCCATCAGGGGCGGGATGAACACTGGAGCTTTCTTT.

This CDR3 is CSAETSGNEQYF. The CDR3 DNA sequence: TGCAGTGCGGAGACTAGTGGCAATGAGCAGTACTTC. This chain joins TRBV20-1 and TRBJ2-5; D is perhaps TRBD2 (6 bases). V lost 6 bases, J lost 11 bases, and 19 bases lay in between. This CDR3 spans 12 amino acids. Germline V lookup: CDR1 DFQATT, CDR2 SNEGSKA (reference sequence).

This clonotype was seen many times. At one end, the junction sequence differs from germline, possibly due to a read error. This rearrangement joins TRBV5-1 to TRBJ2-7; D may be TRBD2 (5 bases). The CDR3 is 14 amino acids. CDR1 is SGHRS, CDR2 YFSETQ, per germline. The CDR3 loop is CASSLEGSSYEQYF. CDR3 sequence (DNA): TGTGCCAGCAGCTTAGAAGGGAGCTCCTACGAGCAGTACTTC. The variable domain in full, completed from reference TRBV5-1 and TRBJ2-7, reads KAGVTQTPRYLIKTRGQQVTLSCSPISGHRSVSWYQQTPGQGLQFLFEYFSETQRNKGNFPGRFSGRQFSNSRSEMNVSTLELGDSALYLCASSLEGSSYEQYFGPGTRLTVT.

There are a few counts of this clonotype. The CDR3 sequence: CATSDPRRERAGELFF. DNA for the CDR3: TGTGCCACCAGTGATCCCCGTCGGGAGAGGGCCGGGGAGCTGTTTTTT. The chain is built from TRBV24-1 and TRBJ2-2; tentatively, D is TRBD2 (6 bases). The CDR3 totals 16 residues. V was pared by 3 bases and J by 6 bases, with 16 bases between. The germline gives CDR1 KGHDR, CDR2 SFDVKD.

The rearrangement joins TRBV7-9 to TRBJ1-4; 7 bases line up with TRBD1. There are 15 residues in the CDR3. Per the germline V gene, CDR1 is SEHNR and CDR2 is FQNEAQ (reference sequence). The junction had 4 bases not matched to a gene; V was cut back by 4 bases and J by 2 bases. Here the CDR3 reads CASSSGQATNEKLFF. The CDR3 nucleotides are TGTGCCAGCAGCTCCGGACAGGCGACTAATGAAAAACTGTTTTTT.

The chain links TRBV6-2 or TRBV6-3 to TRBJ2-7, with D unclear. Trimming removed 0 bases from V and 7 bases from J, with 19 bases in between. This CDR3 has 16 residues. Looked up from germline, CDR1 is MNHEY and CDR2 is SVGEGT. The CDR3 DNA sequence: TGTGCCAGCAGTTACTCCCTTATAAGCTCCTACAATGAGCAGTACTTC. Translation gives CASSYSLISSYNEQYF.

In this sample, this clonotype turned up once. The chain employs TRBV27 and TRBJ1-2; D is perhaps TRBD1 (5 bases). V dropped 6 bases and J dropped 3 bases, with 20 bases sitting between them. CDR3 length: 16 residues. The V gene's germline CDR1 is MNHEY and CDR2 SMNVEV (reference sequence). CDR3 in amino acids: CASSLWRGPPHYGYTF. The DNA of the CDR3 is TGTGCCAGCAGCCTGTGGCGGGGCCCTCCTCACTATGGCTACACCTTC.

J is TRBJ2-3 and V is TRBV29-1; 10 bases are shared with TRBD2. This CDR3 contains 14 residues. J gave up 6 bases and V 5 bases, and 8 bases lay outside the gene matches. Germline CDR1 reads SQVTM; CDR2 reads ANQGSEA. The CDR3 DNA reads as TGCAGCGTTCCAGCGGGGGGGCTTCGGGATACGCAGTATTTT. This encodes CSVPAGGLRDTQYF.

The chain has TRBV10-3 and TRBJ2-7; the D call may be TRBD1 or TRBD2 (6 bases each). CDR1 and CDR2 (germline): ENHRY, SYGVKD. CDR3 length: 14 amino acids. V lost 8 bases and J lost 2, with 16 bases in between. As DNA, the CDR3 is TGTGCCATCTGGGGGGAGAGGGACACCTACGAGCAGTACTTC. This gives the protein CAIWGERDTYEQYF.